Listed below are T cell receptor beta chains from one sample, sequenced in a study of radiotherapy plus CTLA-4 blockade in lung cancer. Clones were sequenced by immunoSEQ multiplex PCR, and TCRdb holds only the in-frame ones, with some missing. The table lists tens of thousands of clones, approximately 79% of them singletons. The sample consisted of peripheral blood, taken from a patient treated with radiotherapy plus ipilimumab. The receptors derive from a human donor with non-small cell lung cancer who had a complete response to radiotherapy plus ipilimumab. Both conserved end residues are part of each CDR3. D genes are given only for firm matches. Size tells how often a clone was seen (once, few, many) or the class of an expanded clone, and some rows leave it out.

V	size	J	D	CDR3	DNA
TRBV11-2	.	TRBJ2-5	TRBD2	CASSSLAGGLSDQETQYF	TGTGCCAGCAGCTCCCTAGCGGGAGGGCTTTCTGACCAAGAGACCCAGTACTTC
TRBV7-2	once	TRBJ1-1	.	CASSRRGWGTEAFF	TGTGCCAGCAGCCGCAGGGGTTGGGGCACTGAAGCTTTCTTT
TRBV7-9	.	TRBJ2-2	TRBD2	CASSPLSIGLAGAPGELFF	TGTGCCAGCAGCCCCTTATCCATCGGACTAGCGGGAGCACCCGGGGAGCTGTTTTTT
TRBV5-6	.	TRBJ1-5	TRBD1	CASSLRDRGSIQHF	TGTGCCAGCAGCTTGAGGGACAGGGGATCGATCCAGCATTTT
TRBV1	.	TRBJ1-5	.	CTSSQACPGTGVDQPQHF	TGCACCAGCAGCCAAGCCTGCCCTGGGACAGGGGTCGATCAGCCCCAGCATTTT
TRBV23-1	.	TRBJ2-4	TRBD1	CASSLGTDPEGAKNIQYF	TGCGCCAGCAGCCTCGGGACAGATCCCGAGGGGGCCAAAAACATTCAGTACTTC
TRBV5-1	.	TRBJ2-7	TRBD1	CASSSTPSGQGLSEQYF	TGCGCCAGCAGCTCGACCCCGTCCGGACAGGGGTTAAGCGAGCAGTACTTC
TRBV6-4	.	TRBJ2-3	TRBD2	CASSDSTSRRTDTQYF	TGTGCCAGCAGTGACTCGACTAGCCGACGCACAGATACGCAGTATTTT
TRBV10-3	few	TRBJ1-5	.	CAISGGNQPQHF	TGTGCCATCAGCGGGGGCAATCAGCCCCAGCATTTT
TRBV25-1	once	TRBJ2-5	.	CASSVPRTEETQYF	TGTGCCAGCAGTGTCCCCCGGACAGAAGAGACCCAGTACTTC
TRBV11-2	.	TRBJ2-7	TRBD1	CASSLGVQGYGEQYF	TGTGCCAGCAGCTTAGGGGTACAGGGGTACGGCGAGCAGTACTTC
TRBV10-3	.	TRBJ1-5	.	CASGGAENQPQHF	TGTGCTTCCGGGGGGGCGGAAAATCAGCCCCAGCATTTT
TRBV28	.	TRBJ1-4	.	CASTSDFGEKLFF	TGTGCCAGCACCTCGGACTTCGGTGAAAAACTGTTTTTT
TRBV6-5	few	TRBJ1-2	.	CASSPGQFYGYTF	TGTGCCAGCAGTCCAGGACAGTTCTATGGCTACACCTTC
TRBV4-3	.	TRBJ1-6	.	CASSQGGNYNSPLHF	TGCGCCAGCAGCCAAGGGGGCAATTATAATTCACCCCTCCACTTT
TRBV28	.	TRBJ2-7	TRBD1	CASSGRTGTYEQYF	TGTGCCAGCAGTGGCCGGACAGGAACCTACGAGCAGTACTTC
TRBV28	.	TRBJ2-5	.	CASSPPVRGRETQYF	TGTGCCAGCAGCCCCCCCGTCAGGGGGAGGGAGACCCAGTACTTC
TRBV9	.	TRBJ2-1	.	CASSVSPGNYNEQFF	TGTGCCAGCAGCGTGAGTCCAGGGAACTACAATGAGCAGTTCTTC
TRBV11-1	.	TRBJ1-2	.	CASSFRGYGYTF	TGTGCCAGCAGCTTTAGGGGGTATGGCTACACCTTC
TRBV28	.	TRBJ2-6	.	CASSLPSGANVLTF	TGTGCCAGCAGTCTACCTTCTGGGGCCAACGTCCTGACTTTC
TRBV27	.	TRBJ2-1	.	CASSLWGGGISYNEQFF	TGTGCCAGCAGTTTATGGGGCGGGGGCATCTCCTACAATGAGCAGTTCTTC
TRBV5-6	.	TRBJ2-7	TRBD1	CASSGTGAPSYEQYF	TGTGCCAGCAGCGGGACAGGGGCCCCGTCCTACGAGCAGTACTTC
TRBV5-1	.	TRBJ2-3	.	CASSYGLRNQGNTQYF	TGCGCCAGCAGCTATGGCCTACGTAATCAGGGAAATACGCAGTATTTT
TRBV28	few	TRBJ2-7	.	CASSLTGNEQYF	TGTGCCAGCAGCCTTACAGGGAACGAGCAGTACTTC
TRBV30	.	TRBJ2-7	TRBD2	CAWRPPKSGRAYEQYF	TGTGCCTGGAGGCCGCCGAAGAGCGGGAGGGCCTACGAGCAGTACTTC
TRBV20-1	few	TRBJ1-1	.	CSAEADLEAFF	TGCAGTGCTGAAGCCGACTTAGAAGCTTTCTTT
TRBV4-3	.	TRBJ1-5	TRBD1	CASSQEDRGQPQHF	TGCGCCAGCAGCCAAGAAGACAGGGGCCAGCCCCAGCATTTT
TRBV28	.	TRBJ2-7	TRBD1	CASSFRGQVISYEQYF	TGTGCCAGCAGTTTCCGGGGACAGGTTATCTCCTACGAGCAGTACTTC
TRBV4-1	.	TRBJ2-2	TRBD1	CASSQERTGGSFGELFF	TGCGCCAGCAGCCAAGAGAGGACAGGGGGCTCTTTCGGGGAGCTGTTTTTT
TRBV6-5	.	TRBJ1-5	.	CASSFAGAGNQPQHF	TGTGCCAGCAGCTTCGCAGGGGCGGGCAATCAGCCCCAGCATTTT
TRBV28	.	TRBJ1-1	.	CASSLGGGPNEAFF	TGTGCCAGCAGTTTAGGGGGGGGCCCCAATGAAGCTTTCTTT
TRBV6-5	.	TRBJ2-6	.	CASSRESGANVLTF	TGTGCCAGCTCGAGGGAGTCTGGGGCCAACGTCCTGACTTTC
TRBV5-7	.	TRBJ2-3	TRBD2	CASSPAPGTSGRTDTQYF	TGTGCCAGCAGCCCGGCCCCCGGGACTAGCGGGAGGACAGATACGCAGTATTTT
TRBV11-2	.	TRBJ1-2	.	CASSFGGYGYTF	TGTGCCAGCAGCTTCGGCGGGTATGGCTACACCTTC
TRBV7-9	.	TRBJ1-1	.	CASSSPGWYGPEAFF	TGTGCCAGCAGCTCACCGGGGTGGTATGGCCCTGAAGCTTTCTTT
TRBV5-4	.	TRBJ2-3	TRBD2	CASSSLGAWRGLEDTQYF	TGTGCCAGCAGCTCCCTCGGGGCCTGGCGGGGGTTGGAAGATACGCAGTATTTT
TRBV5-4	.	TRBJ2-7	TRBD2	CASSPGLVGWNYEQYF	TGTGCCAGCAGTCCCGGACTAGTCGGCTGGAATTACGAGCAGTACTTC
TRBV7-6	.	TRBJ2-1	TRBD2	CASSSTLRTSGVSYNEQFF	TGTGCCAGCAGCTCCACTCTCCGGACTAGCGGGGTCTCCTACAATGAGCAGTTCTTC
TRBV9	.	TRBJ2-3	TRBD2	CASSVAGLAGDTQYF	TGTGCCAGCAGCGTAGCTGGGCTAGCGGGCGATACGCAGTATTTT
TRBV4-1	.	TRBJ2-7	TRBD1	CASSQAFVRQGANEQYF	TGCGCCAGCAGCCAAGCTTTCGTGCGGCAGGGGGCTAACGAGCAGTACTTC
TRBV28	few	TRBJ2-1	.	CASSPLPGRDYNEQFF	TGTGCCAGCAGCCCCCTCCCCGGGCGGGATTACAATGAGCAGTTCTTC
TRBV19	.	TRBJ2-7	TRBD2	CASSIAGTSVFSYEQYF	TGTGCCAGTAGTATAGCGGGGACTAGCGTATTCTCCTACGAGCAGTACTTC
TRBV6-1	once	TRBJ1-1	.	CASSNSGDTEAFF	TGTGCCAGCAGTAATTCCGGGGACACTGAAGCTTTCTTT
TRBV7-2	.	TRBJ2-3	.	CASSFQGAGLPTDTQYF	TGTGCCAGCAGCTTTCAAGGCGCGGGGTTACCCACAGATACGCAGTATTTT
TRBV6-1	.	TRBJ2-6	.	CASRYSGANVLTF	TGTGCCAGCAGATACTCTGGGGCCAACGTCCTGACTTTC
TRBV18	once	TRBJ1-5	TRBD1	CASSPGQGSSGQPQHF	TGTGCCAGCTCACCCGGACAGGGGTCGAGTGGACAGCCCCAGCATTTT
TRBV5-1	.	TRBJ2-5	.	CASSLGTDLARETQYF	TGCGCCAGCAGCTTGGGGACAGATCTGGCCCGGGAGACCCAGTACTTC